This TCR beta chain was retrieved from a study of blood T cell repertoires in COVID-19. Study-wide context: Material from acute and convalescent COVID-19 was sourced from the United States, Italy and Spain. T cells, B-cell-depleted T cells, or PBMCs supplied cDNA or gDNA.

Original data processing: Counts of nucleated cells, estimated from reference gene primer amplification, were obtained. Using immunoSEQ multiplex PCR, the repertoire was profiled, and TCRdb retains in-frame clones only, with some absent. That table supplies the V and J calls and clone size; D and trimming were determined from the DNA. The data hold 150,000 to 200,000 clones, with around four fifths observed a single time. This receptor was taken from a man aged 30-40 years with active or convalescent COVID-19. The sequenced material came from peripheral blood.

Here the CDR3 reads CASSVGTNEQFF. The CDR3, as DNA: TGTGCCAGCAGCGTCGGGACTAATGAGCAGTTCTTC. The chain uses TRBV9 and TRBJ2-1, with D possibly being TRBD2 (6 bases). V dropped 2 bases and J dropped 7 bases, with 7 bases sitting between them. The CDR3 spans 12 residues. Per the germline V gene, CDR1 is SGDLS and CDR2 is YYNGEE.